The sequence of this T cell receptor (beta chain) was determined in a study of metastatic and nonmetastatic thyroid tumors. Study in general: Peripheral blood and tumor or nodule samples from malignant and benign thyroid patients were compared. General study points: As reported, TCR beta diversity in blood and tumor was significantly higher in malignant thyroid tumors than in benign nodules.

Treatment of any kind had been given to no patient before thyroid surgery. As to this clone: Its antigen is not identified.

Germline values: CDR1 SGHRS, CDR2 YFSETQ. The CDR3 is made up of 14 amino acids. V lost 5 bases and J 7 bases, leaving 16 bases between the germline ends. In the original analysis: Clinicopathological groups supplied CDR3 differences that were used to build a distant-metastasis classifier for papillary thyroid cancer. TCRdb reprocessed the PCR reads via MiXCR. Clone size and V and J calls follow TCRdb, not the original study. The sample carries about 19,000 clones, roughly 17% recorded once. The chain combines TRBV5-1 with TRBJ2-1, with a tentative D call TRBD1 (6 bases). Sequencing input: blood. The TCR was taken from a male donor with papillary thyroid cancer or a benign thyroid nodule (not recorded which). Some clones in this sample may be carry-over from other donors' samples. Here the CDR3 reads CASRLADRPNEQFF. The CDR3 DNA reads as TGCGCCAGCAGACTCGCTGACAGGCCGAATGAGCAGTTCTTC.